The source of this T cell receptor beta chain is a study of blood T cell repertoires in COVID-19. Study as a whole: The United States, Italy and Spain were the sources of the acute and convalescent COVID-19 samples. PBMCs, B-cell-depleted T cells, or T cells were the source of the cDNA or gDNA that made up the material.

Trimming took off 2 bases at V and 0 bases at J, with 5 bases between the two ends. The CDR3 contains 14 residues. Germline lookup yields CDR1 MDHEN and CDR2 SYDVKM. In the authors' methods: The assay estimated nucleated cells by amplifying reference gene primers. Here immunoSEQ multiplex PCR was the method, and the copy in TCRdb shows in-frame clones only, minus some. The DNA gave D and trimming, while V, J and clone size come from that table. This table has about 670,000 clones, approximately 90% appearing once. This TCR was sampled from a woman in her late teens or twenties with acute or convalescent COVID-19. This rearrangement joins TRBV28 to TRBJ1-5; D is uncertain. Source material: peripheral blood. CDR3 coding DNA: TGTGCCAGCAGTTTAAGCAATAGCAATCAGCCCCAGCATTTT. This encodes CASSLSNSNQPQHF. Variable domain in full (rest from reference TRBV28 and TRBJ1-5): DVKVTQSSRYLVKRTGEKVFLECVQDMDHENMFWYRQDPGLGLRLIYFSYDVKMKEKGDIPEGYSVSREKKERFSLILESASTNQTSMYLCASSLSNSNQPQHFGDGTRLSIL.